The text below deals with one TCR beta chain. This specimen comes from a study of T cell changes during pregnancy in multiple sclerosis. Here immunoSEQ multiplex PCR was the method, and the copy in TCRdb shows in-frame clones only, minus some. The sample holds some 64,000 clones; 92% are singletons and the top ten take around 2.5%. The TCR originated in a female donor with multiple sclerosis, enrolled in a pregnancy study. Sequencing used peripheral blood, obtained in the first trimester of pregnancy.

The CDR3 is CASSPAGTESHNEKLFF. CDR3 DNA: TGTGCCAGCAGCCCCGCCGGGACAGAGAGCCATAATGAAAAACTGTTTTTT. The V and J genes are TRBV5-5 and TRBJ1-4, with 7 bases aligning to TRBD1. V gave up 4 bases and J gave up 4 bases; unmatched junction bases: 13. The germline V gene has CDR1 SGHKS and CDR2 YYEKEE (reference sequence). This CDR3 has 17 residues.